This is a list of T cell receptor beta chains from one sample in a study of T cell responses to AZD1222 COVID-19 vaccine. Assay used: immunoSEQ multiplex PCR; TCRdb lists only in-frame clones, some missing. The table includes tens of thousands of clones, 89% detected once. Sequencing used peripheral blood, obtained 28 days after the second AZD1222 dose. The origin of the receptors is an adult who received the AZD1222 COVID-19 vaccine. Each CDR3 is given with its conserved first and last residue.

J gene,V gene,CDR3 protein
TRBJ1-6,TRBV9,CASSVGPSSGPLHF
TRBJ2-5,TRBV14,CASSQWGAQETQYF
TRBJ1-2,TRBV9,CASSESGPQSGVNGYTF
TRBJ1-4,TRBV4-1,CASSQVEGLINEKLFF
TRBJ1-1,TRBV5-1,CASSLQESVGRTEAFF
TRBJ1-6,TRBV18,CASFRTGMDSPLHF
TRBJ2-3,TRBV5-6,CASSLGLGTDTQYF
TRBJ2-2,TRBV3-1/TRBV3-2,CASSRPGTGSGELFF
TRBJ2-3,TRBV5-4,CASSLDLTDTQYF
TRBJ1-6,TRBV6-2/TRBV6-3,CASSSDTRTPLHF
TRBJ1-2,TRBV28,CASSLADYINYGYTF
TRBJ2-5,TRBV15,CATSRAGSPGVGTQYF
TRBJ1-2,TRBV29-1,CSVEVPQGHYGYTF
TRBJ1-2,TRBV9,CASSVGVQASTYGYTF
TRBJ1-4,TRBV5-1,CASSHPGQGSEKLFF
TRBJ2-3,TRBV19,CASSPTSVSTDTQYF
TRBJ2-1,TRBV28,CASSSGQGAYNEQFF
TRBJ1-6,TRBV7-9,CASSPGLVGVHRSPLHF
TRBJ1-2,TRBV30,CAWSTDWTGRADGYTF
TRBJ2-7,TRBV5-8,CASSRAVSYEQYF
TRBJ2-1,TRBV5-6,CASSLRLAGANEQFF
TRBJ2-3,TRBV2,CASSEAPHPTDTQYF
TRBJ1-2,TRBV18,CASSRQDSSYGYTF
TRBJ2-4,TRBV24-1,CATSDSAVQNIQYF
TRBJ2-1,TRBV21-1,CASSKEGADPHYNEQFF
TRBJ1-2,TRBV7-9,CASSGEANYGYTF
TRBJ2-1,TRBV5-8,CASSYTRLAGGQEQFF
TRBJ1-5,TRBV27,CASSFRGGNQPQHF
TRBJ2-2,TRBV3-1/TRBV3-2,CASSQDFWGTGELFF
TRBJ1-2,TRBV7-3,CASSPLGFSKGYTF
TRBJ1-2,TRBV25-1,CASRRGGNYGYTF
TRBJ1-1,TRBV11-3,CASSSWGREAFF
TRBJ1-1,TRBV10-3,CAISPSPTEAFF
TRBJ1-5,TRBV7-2,CASSPGDNQPQHF
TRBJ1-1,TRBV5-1,CASRGTANTEAFF
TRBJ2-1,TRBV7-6,CASSLAPSGGSHEQFF
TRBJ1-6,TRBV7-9,CASHGDTGDASPLHF
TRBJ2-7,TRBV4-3,CASFITPGRGTYEQYF
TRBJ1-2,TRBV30,CAWSVRLGANYGYTF
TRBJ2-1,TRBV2,CANKVGTGRHEQFF
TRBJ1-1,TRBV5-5,CASSLEVGRAFF
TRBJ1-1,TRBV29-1,CSVEVFEAFF
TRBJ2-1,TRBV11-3,CASSLTLGGANEQFF
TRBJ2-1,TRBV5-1,CASSSSGVSYNEQFF
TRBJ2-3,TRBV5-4,CASSLTAGSSYTQYF
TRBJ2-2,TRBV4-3,CASSQDREGPGELFF
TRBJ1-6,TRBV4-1,CASSQGNSPLHF
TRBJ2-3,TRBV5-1,CASSSLAIDTQYF
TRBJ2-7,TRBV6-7,CASSYGRGCGEEQYF
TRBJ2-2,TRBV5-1,CASSFGAGELFF
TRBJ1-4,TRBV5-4,CASSFYRGGNEKLFF
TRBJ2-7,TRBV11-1,CASSLPGSSYEQYF
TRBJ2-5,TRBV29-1,CSVGAGQETQYF
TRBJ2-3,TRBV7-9,CASSLGDTDTQYF
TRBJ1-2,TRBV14,CASSQGFNYGYTF